Presented here are 19 T cell receptor beta chains from one specimen sequenced in a study of T cell repertoires in cytomegalovirus infection. No antigen has been identified for these receptors. TCRdb analysed the reads with MiXCR anew, one entry per CDR3 protein. The sample holds fewer than 900,000 distinct CDR3 sequences, about 29% seen once. The sample here was cultured CD8+ T cells from PBMCs, taken from culture after CMV antigen stimulation. The receptors were gathered from a human donor in good health (CMV status not recorded). Some clones in this sample may be carry-over from other donors' samples.

In its sample, this clonotype was seen a few times. The rearrangement joins TRBV15 to TRBJ2-1; D ambiguous. V lost 7 bases to trimming and J lost 0 bases, with 7 bases between them. The CDR3 has 13 residues. Germline CDR1 and CDR2: LNHNV and YYDKDF (reference sequence). CDR3 in DNA: TGTGCCACCAAAGCTTCCTCCTACAATGAGCAGTTCTTC. This translates into CATKASSYNEQFF.

This clonotype was observed a handful of times. The J gene is TRBJ2-5, the V gene TRBV6-1; D is possibly TRBD1 (7 bases). Germline CDR1 MNHNS, CDR2 SASEGT. The ends were cut back, 2 bases at V and 3 bases at J, with 16 bases in the middle. The CDR3 spans 16 residues. CDR3 sequence: CASSEFGRGTEETQYF. The DNA for the CDR3 is TGTGCCAGCAGTGAATTTGGCAGGGGGACTGAAGAGACCCAGTACTTC.

This clonotype was counted ten times or more. The genes are TRBV6-1 and TRBJ1-2; D remains ambiguous. This CDR3 is built from 15 residues. The germline V and J ends were trimmed by 4 bases and 2 bases, with 14 bases remaining between them. CDR1 and CDR2 from the germline V gene are MNHNS and SASEGT. CDR3 DNA: TGTGCCAGCAGTGGGGCAGGCGATTTCAACTATGGCTACACCTTC. Its translation is CASSGAGDFNYGYTF.

This clonotype has just a few counts. The J gene is TRBJ1-3, the V gene TRBV19, with D perhaps TRBD1 (5 bases). V dropped 3 bases and J dropped 4 bases, with 10 bases sitting between them. The CDR3 is 14 residues long. The germline CDR1 and CDR2 sequences are LNHDA and SQIVND (reference sequence). Here the CDR3 reads CASSIGTPGNTIYF. The CDR3 DNA reads as TGTGCCAGTAGTATCGGGACGCCCGGAAACACCATATATTTT.

This clonotype has ten or more counts. The chain has TRBV7-8 and TRBJ1-5; D is possibly TRBD1 (6 bases). CDR1 is SGHVS and CDR2 is FQNEAQ in the germline V gene. CDR3 length: 17 residues. V lost 5 bases to trimming and J lost 2 bases, with 19 bases between them. Written as DNA, the CDR3 is TGTGCCAGCAGCGAAAAGGGGGGGATCGGGGGCAATCAGCCCCAGCATTTT. It codes for CASSEKGGIGGNQPQHF.

Comment on this clonotype: Sequence at one end of the junction differs from germline and may be a read error. V is TRBV7-9 and J is TRBJ2-1, with D possibly matching TRBD2 (6 bases). There are 15 residues in the CDR3. The germline gives CDR1 SEHNR, CDR2 FQNEAQ (reference sequence). CDR3: CARSFRRLEFNEQFF. The CDR3 DNA reads TGTGCCAGGAGCTTCCGTAGACTAGAGTTCAATGAGCAGTTCTTC.

This clonotype has only a few counts. DNA of the CDR3: TGTGCCAGCAGTGAAGAAAGCGGGGGTTACAATGAGCAGTTCTTC. Translating gives CASSEESGGYNEQFF. The V call is TRBV2, the J call TRBJ2-1, with 8 bases lining up with TRBD2. V dropped 1 base and J dropped 4; count of bases not matched to a gene: 3. The germline V gene encodes CDR1 SNHLY and CDR2 FYNNEI. This CDR3 has 15 residues. Full variable domain (remainder filled in from reference TRBV2 and TRBJ2-1): EPEVTQTPSHQVTQMGQEVILRCVPISNHLYFYWYRQILGQKVEFLVSFYNNEISEKSEIFDDQFSVERPDGSNFTLKIRSTKLEDSAMYFCASSEESGGYNEQFFGPGTRLTVL.

The V and J genes are TRBV10-3 and TRBJ2-3, with D possibly matching TRBD2 (5 bases). V was trimmed by 6 bases and J by 1 base, leaving 20 bases between them. CDR1 and CDR2 (germline): ENHRY, SYGVKD. This CDR3 has 17 amino acids. Here the CDR3 DNA reads TGTGCCATCAGGGCGATACTAGGGCCCAACGGCACAGATACGCAGTATTTT. Translating it yields CAIRAILGPNGTDTQYF.

The chain employs TRBV29-1 and TRBJ2-1; TRBD1 or TRBD2 may be the D gene (5 bases each). The V and J ends lost 4 bases and 3 bases respectively, with 19 bases between them. CDR1 is SQVTM, CDR2 ANQGSEA, per germline. This CDR3 is 16 amino acids long. The CDR3 is CSVVSTGQGNYNEQFF. In DNA, the CDR3 is TGCAGCGTTGTTTCCACGGGGCAGGGCAACTACAATGAGCAGTTCTTC.

The chain uses TRBV2 and TRBJ1-5, with 10 bases identical to TRBD1. The CDR3 spans 19 residues. Trimming took 7 bases from V and 0 from J; bases not matched to a gene: 15. Germline V gene lookup returns CDR1 SNHLY and CDR2 FYNNEI. The CDR3 coding sequence is TGTGCCAGCACCGTACCTAGAGACAGGGGGCGAGATAGCAATCAGCCCCAGCATTTT. This encodes CASTVPRDRGRDSNQPQHF.

This clonotype was found a few times. The chain employs TRBV27 and TRBJ2-6; D not certain. Germline lookup yields CDR1 MNHEY and CDR2 SMNVEV (reference sequence). The CDR3 is made up of 15 amino acids. The V and J ends lost 6 bases and 3 bases respectively, with 12 bases between them. The CDR3 coding sequence is TGTGCCAGCAGAAAGGACCGGTATGGGGCCAACGTCCTGACTTTC. Amino acid sequence: CASRKDRYGANVLTF.

The chain recombines TRBV15 with TRBJ2-4; D not resolved. Germline values: CDR1 LNHNV, CDR2 YYDKDF (reference sequence). CDR3 length equals 15 residues. Trimming cost V 0 bases and J 0 bases, with 6 bases left between them. The CDR3 region has the DNA TGTGCCACCAGCAGAGAGTCCGCAGCCAAAAACATTCAGTACTTC. Protein product: CATSRESAAKNIQYF. The full variable domain, its missing parts supplied by reference TRBV15 and TRBJ2-4, is DAMVIQNPRYQVTQFGKPVTLSCSQTLNHNVMYWYQQKSSQAPKLLFHYYDKDFNNEADTPDNFQSRRPNTSFCFLDIRSPGLGDTAMYLCATSRESAAKNIQYFGAGTRLSVL.

A remark on this clonotype: A much larger clone sits a single nucleotide away, making a read error possible. This chain links TRBV7-6 with TRBJ1-1; D is uncertain. This CDR3 region has 16 residues. Looked up from germline, CDR1 is SGHVS and CDR2 is FNYEAQ. The CDR3 nucleotides read TGTGCCAGCAGCTTAAAGGGAGAGGGAGTTTGGACTGTAGCTTTCTTT. Translated, it gives CASSLKGEGVWTVAFF.

The chain couples TRBV12-3 or TRBV12-4 to TRBJ2-3, with D unresolved. With 8 bases removed from V and 6 bases from J, the gap between germline ends came to 9 bases. This CDR3 contains 11 residues. Here the CDR3 reads CASASWDTQYF. CDR3 in DNA: TGTGCCAGCGCCTCATGGGATACGCAGTATTTT.

CDR3 nucleotides: TGTGCCAGCAGCTTGGCCGTCACGGAAAAGCAGTTCTTC. Its translation: CASSLAVTEKQFF. The J gene is TRBJ2-1, the V gene TRBV5-6; D gene uncertain. V lost 0 bases, J lost 11 bases, and 12 bases lay in between. The CDR3 length is 13 residues. CDR1 and CDR2 from the germline V gene are SGHDT and YYEEEE.

This chain joins TRBV29-1 and TRBJ1-2, with D unclear. The germline V and J ends were trimmed by 5 bases and 1 base, with 5 bases remaining between them. The CDR3 is 11 amino acids. CDR1 is SQVTM, CDR2 ANQGSEA, per germline. CDR3 nucleotide sequence: TGCAGCGTTAGGTTTAACTATGGCTACACCTTC. It encodes CSVRFNYGYTF.

This chain joins TRBV6-2 or TRBV6-3 and TRBJ2-7, with TRBD2 matching 8 bases. Trimming took 6 bases from V and 0 from J; bases not matched to a gene: 10. There are 16 residues in the CDR3. Germline-derived CDR1 and CDR2 are MNHEY and SVGEGT. The CDR3 DNA reads TGTGCCAGCAGCCCTCTGCTAGCGGGTTCCTCCTACGAGCAGTACGTC. Translation gives CASSPLLAGSSYEQYV.

The chain joins TRBV5-6 to TRBJ2-2; 10 bases line up with TRBD1. J gave up 3 bases and V 1 base, and 12 bases lay outside the gene matches. The CDR3 runs to 19 residues. Germline CDR1 SGHDT, CDR2 YYEEEE. CDR3 DNA sequence: TGTGCCAGCAGCTTGCTGGACAGGGGGTGGAGAGATTACACCGGGGAGCTGTTTTTT. Its protein is CASSLLDRGWRDYTGELFF. The full variable domain, with the rest looked up from reference TRBV5-6 and TRBJ2-2, is DAGVTQSPTHLIKTRGQQVTLRCSPKSGHDTVSWYQQALGQGPQFIFQYYEEEERQRGNFPDRFSGHQFPNYSSELNVNALLLGDSALYLCASSLLDRGWRDYTGELFFGEGSRLTVL.

This rearrangement joins TRBV10-3 to TRBJ2-7; TRBD1 is a possible D gene (6 bases). The CDR3 contains 13 residues. Germline CDR1 and CDR2: ENHRY and SYGVKD. The ends were cut back, 10 bases at V and 3 bases at J, with 16 bases in the middle. In DNA form, the CDR3 reads TGTGCCACAGAGGGGGAGCCTCTCTACGAGCAGTACTTC. It encodes CATEGEPLYEQYF.